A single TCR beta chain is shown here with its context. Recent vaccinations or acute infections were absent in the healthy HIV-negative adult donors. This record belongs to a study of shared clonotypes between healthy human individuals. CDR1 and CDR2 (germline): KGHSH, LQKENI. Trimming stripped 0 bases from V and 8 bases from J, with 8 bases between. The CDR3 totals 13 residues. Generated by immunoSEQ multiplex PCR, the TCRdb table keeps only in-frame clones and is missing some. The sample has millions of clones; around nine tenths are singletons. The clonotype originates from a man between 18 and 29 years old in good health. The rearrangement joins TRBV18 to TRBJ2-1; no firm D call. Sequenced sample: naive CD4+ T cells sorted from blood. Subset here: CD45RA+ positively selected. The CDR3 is CASSPPSRDEQFF. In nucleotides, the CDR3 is TGTGCCAGCTCACCACCGTCACGGGATGAGCAGTTCTTC.